These T cell receptor beta chains were read from a single sample in a study of OX40 agonist ivuxolimab in advanced cancers. The protocol was immunoSEQ multiplex PCR, while the TCRdb copy is restricted to in-frame clones and leaves out a portion. The profile covers some 60,000 clones, with 90% to 95% appearing a single time and approximately 18% taken by the ten largest. The sequencing used CD4+ or CD8+ T cells sorted from blood, collected in a trial of the OX40 agonist ivuxolimab. These receptors all come from an adult with an advanced solid tumor such as melanoma, head and neck, liver or kidney cancer. The CDR3 runs from the conserved cysteine through the conserved F or W. D genes are given only for firm matches. Not all rows give a size; the values are once, few, many and, for expanded clones, a class.

clone_size j_call v_call d_call cdr3_nt cdr3_aa
. TRBJ1-2 TRBV10-3 . TGTGCCATCAGTGACTCCTCCGGGCCCTATAACTATGGCTACACCTTC CAISDSSGPYNYGYTF
. TRBJ2-1 TRBV4-2 . TGTGCCAGCAGCCAAGACGCCGGCTCCTACAATGAGCAGTTCTTC CASSQDAGSYNEQFF
. TRBJ2-3 TRBV7-8 . TGTGCCAGCAGCTTAATTAGCACAGATACGCAGTATTTT CASSLISTDTQYF
. TRBJ2-2 TRBV5-6 . TGTGCCAGCAGCTTGGACAGTAACACCGGGGAGCTGTTTTTT CASSLDSNTGELFF
once TRBJ1-6 TRBV6-5 . TGTGCCAGCAGTAAACGCCTAACACCCCTCCACTTT CASSKRLTPLHF
once TRBJ2-3 TRBV9 TRBD1 TGTGCCAGCAGCGCCCGGGACAGGGGGTGGCCACGTCCCACAGATACGCAGTATTTT CASSARDRGWPRPTDTQYF
. TRBJ2-7 TRBV30 TRBD2 TGTGCCTGGAGTCAAGGACTAGCGGGCTCCTACGAGCAGTACTTC CAWSQGLAGSYEQYF
. TRBJ1-4 TRBV30 . TGTGCCTGGACGAGGGACGGAAATGAAAAACTGTTTTTT CAWTRDGNEKLFF
once TRBJ1-2 TRBV28 . TGTGCCAGCAGTTTTCTGGGGGGCTTCGGTGGCTACACCTTC CASSFLGGFGGYTF
. TRBJ1-1 TRBV29-1 . TGCAGCGCCCTGGGCCACCAGTCTAACACTGAAGCTTTCTTT CSALGHQSNTEAFF
. TRBJ2-7 TRBV27 . TGTGCCAGCAGTTTGCTGGGGTCCCCCGAGCAGTACTTC CASSLLGSPEQYF
. TRBJ2-5 TRBV9 . TGTGCCAGCAGCTCCGACTTCGAGACCCAGTACTTC CASSSDFETQYF
. TRBJ2-1 TRBV27 . TGTGCCAGCAGTTTATCGTCTGTCAATGAGCAGTTCTTC CASSLSSVNEQFF
once TRBJ1-4 TRBV6-6 TRBD1 TGTGCCAGCAGTTCCAAGGGACAGGGGGCTAATGAAAAACTGTTTTTT CASSSKGQGANEKLFF
. TRBJ1-4 TRBV5-1 . TGCGCCAGCAGCTTGGATGCCCATAATGAAAAACTGTTTTTT CASSLDAHNEKLFF
. TRBJ2-4 TRBV4-3 TRBD2 TGCGCCAGCAGCCAGTGGGGGAGGGAAGCTCAGTACTTC CASSQWGREAQYF
. TRBJ2-2 TRBV19 . TGTGCCAGTAGTCCCCCAGGCCCCGGGGAGCTGTTTTTT CASSPPGPGELFF
. TRBJ1-1 TRBV9 . TGTGCCAGCAGCGTGGGCAGGGCCAACACTGAAGCTTTCTTT CASSVGRANTEAFF
. TRBJ2-1 TRBV19 . TGTGCCAGTATGGGCGGAGGGACAATTGAGCAGTTCTTC CASMGGGTIEQFF
. TRBJ1-4 TRBV4-2 . TGTGCCAGCAGCCGGACATCAACTAATGAAAAACTGTTTTTT CASSRTSTNEKLFF
once TRBJ1-5 TRBV28 . TGTGCCAGCAGTTTGTACATAAGGGGGGATCAGCCCCAGCATTTT CASSLYIRGDQPQHF
. TRBJ2-7 TRBV13 TRBD2 TGTGCCAGCAGCTCTACTAGCGGTTTTACCTACGAGCAGTACTTC CASSSTSGFTYEQYF
. TRBJ1-1 TRBV6-1 . TGTGCCAGCTTCAGGATGGGGGGTGAAGCTTTCTTT CASFRMGGEAFF
. TRBJ2-7 TRBV9 . TGTGCCAGCAGCGTAGGTTTTAGCGAGTACTCCTACGAGCAGTACTTC CASSVGFSEYSYEQYF
. TRBJ1-2 TRBV13 TRBD1 TGTGCCAGCAGCTTAGGGGGACAGGGTCGGAACTATGGCTACACCTTC CASSLGGQGRNYGYTF
. TRBJ2-1 TRBV7-9 TRBD2 TGTGCCAGCCGTGCCGCGGGAGGGTCGCTCCCGGAGCAGTTCTTC CASRAAGGSLPEQFF
. TRBJ1-1 TRBV30 . TGTGCCTGGAGTGTAGGTTTGAACACTGAAGCTTTCTTT CAWSVGLNTEAFF
. TRBJ1-2 TRBV7-9 . TGTGCCAGCAGTCCGGGGCTTCACTATGGCTACACCTTC CASSPGLHYGYTF
. TRBJ2-7 TRBV29-1 . TGCAGCGTTGTTCGGCAAACGGAAGAGCAGTACTTC CSVVRQTEEQYF
. TRBJ2-7 TRBV9 . TGTGCCAGCAGCGTAGGTGGTAGCTCCTACGAGCAGTACTTC CASSVGGSSYEQYF
. TRBJ2-1 TRBV27 TRBD2 TGTGCCAGCAGTTTTGGGGAGCGGGGGAATGAGCAGTTCTTC CASSFGERGNEQFF